The entry that follows covers one TCR beta chain sequence. The target antigen is unknown. Depths of 1 in 200,000 to 1 in 1 million T cells were the sequencing target. Profiled with immunoSEQ multiplex PCR; TCRdb holds only in-frame clones, not every one. The table includes tens of thousands of clones, 60% to 75% detected once. The sample is drawn from a study of cytotoxic CD8 clonotypes in ibrutinib-treated CLL. Overall study: Response samples were obtained once patients had received a median around twelve months of treatment, range 6 to 36. Overall study findings and caveats: Baseline-level clonality went beyond age-matched healthy donors and moved in step with circulating CD8+ T-cell counts. A rise in clonality was seen at ibrutinib response, and a fall back toward baseline was seen at progression.

The CDR3 loop spans 14 amino acids. Between the trimmed V and J ends, which lost 5 bases and 1 base, there was a span of 11 bases. Germline V lookup: CDR1 MDHEN, CDR2 SYDVKM. This TCR came from a human donor with chronic lymphocytic leukemia. V gene TRBV28 combines with J gene TRBJ1-1; D unresolved. Specimen: PBMCs, collected after 12 months of ibrutinib treatment. CDR3 residues: CASSPHPRNTEAFF. DNA of the CDR3: TGTGCCAGCAGTCCCCACCCCAGGAACACTGAAGCTTTCTTT.